These 30 T cell receptor beta chains were all obtained from the same sample, sequenced in a study of cytomegalovirus exposure and HLA in healthy donors. Both 60 Vbeta primers and 13 Jbeta primers went into the PCR. The repertoire was sequenced with immunoSEQ multiplex PCR; TCRdb's copy has only in-frame clones and lacks some. The repertoire holds under 110,000 clones, with approximately 85% as singletons. The sample consisted of PBMCs. The receptors were gathered from a man over 45 in good health and CMV-seronegative.

The chain combines TRBV5-4 with TRBJ1-4; D remains ambiguous. The V gene's germline CDR1 is SGHNT and CDR2 YYREEE (reference sequence). The CDR3 is 12 amino acids. The V end was cut by 1 base, the J end by 7 bases, with 5 bases between. Written as DNA, the CDR3 is TGTGCCAGCAGCTTGCTCAGTGAAAAACTGTTTTTT. It yields the protein CASSLLSEKLFF.

The V and J genes are TRBV6-5 and TRBJ1-6; 7 positions agree with TRBD1. Germline CDR1 MNHEY, CDR2 SVGAGI. V shed 2 bases, J shed 3 bases, and the junction held 1 base outside the gene matches. The CDR3 length is 15 residues. The CDR3 is CASSYGTVYNSPLHF. The DNA of the CDR3 is TGTGCCAGCAGTTACGGGACAGTCTATAATTCACCCCTCCACTTT.

The chain carries TRBV7-7 and TRBJ2-5; the D gene is possibly TRBD2 (5 bases). CDR1 and CDR2 (germline): SSHAT, FNYEAQ (reference sequence). With 5 bases removed from V and 1 base from J, the gap between germline ends came to 11 bases. CDR3 length: 14 amino acids. CDR3 region: CASSPGSIQETQYF. Here the CDR3 DNA reads TGTGCCAGCAGCCCGGGAAGCATCCAAGAGACCCAGTACTTC.

The V and J genes are TRBV5-1 and TRBJ1-1; TRBD1 agrees at 7 bases. The V segment lost 4 bases and the J segment 3 bases; nucleotides outside the gene matches: 15. CDR1 SGHRS and CDR2 YFSETQ come from the germline V gene. The CDR3 sequence is 17 residues long. The CDR3 reads CASSPSGQVGKDTEAFF. The CDR3 nucleotides read TGCGCCAGCAGCCCCTCCGGACAGGTAGGGAAAGACACTGAAGCTTTCTTT. The full variable domain, completed using reference TRBV5-1 and TRBJ1-1, is KAGVTQTPRYLIKTRGQQVTLSCSPISGHRSVSWYQQTPGQGLQFLFEYFSETQRNKGNFPGRFSGRQFSNSRSEMNVSTLELGDSALYLCASSPSGQVGKDTEAFFGQGTRLTVV.

The chain employs TRBV2 and TRBJ1-2, with 7 bases matching TRBD1. Germline CDR1 is SNHLY and CDR2 is FYNNEI. This CDR3 is built from 17 residues. Trimming took 6 bases from V and 1 from J; bases not matched to a gene: 14. In DNA form, the CDR3 reads TGTGCCAGCAGCACAGGACAGGCGGATCAGATTAACTATGGCTACACCTTC. As protein: CASSTGQADQINYGYTF. Looking up the rest from reference TRBV2 and TRBJ1-2 gives the full variable domain: EPEVTQTPSHQVTQMGQEVILRCVPISNHLYFYWYRQILGQKVEFLVSFYNNEISEKSEIFDDQFSVERPDGSNFTLKIRSTKLEDSAMYFCASSTGQADQINYGYTFGSGTRLTVV.

The chain uses TRBV5-4 and TRBJ1-1, with D maybe TRBD1 (6 bases). Germline CDR1 reads SGHNT; CDR2 reads YYREEE (reference sequence). V gave up 0 bases and J gave up 13 bases, with 13 bases separating them. The CDR3 sequence is 12 residues long. For the CDR3, the DNA is TGTGCCAGCAGCTTGGACAGGGATGTTGGTTTCTTT. It is translated as CASSLDRDVGFF.

This rearrangement joins TRBV7-2 to TRBJ2-1, with 9 bases lining up with TRBD2. Germline V gene data show CDR1 as SGHTA and CDR2 as FQGNSA. The J segment lost 2 bases and the V segment lost 2 bases, leaving 1 base of the junction unmatched. CDR3 length: 15 amino acids. CDR3 DNA sequence: TGTGCCAGCAGCTTAAGCGGGGGGACCTACAATGAGCAGTTCTTC. It encodes CASSLSGGTYNEQFF.

The genes are TRBV10-3 and TRBJ2-2; D gene unclear. This CDR3 has 13 amino acids. The ends were cut back, 10 bases at V and 4 bases at J, with 13 bases in the middle. CDR1 is ENHRY and CDR2 is SYGVKD in the germline V gene. DNA for the CDR3: TGTGCCACCAAGGCACAGTCCACCGGGGAGCTGTTTTTT. Its translation: CATKAQSTGELFF.

The CDR3 sequence: CASSWALRPAAYGYTF. CDR3 coding DNA: TGTGCCAGCAGCTGGGCTCTTAGACCCGCCGCCTATGGCTACACCTTC. The genes are TRBV5-4 and TRBJ1-2; D unclear. CDR1 is SGHNT, CDR2 YYREEE, per germline (reference sequence). The CDR3 contains 16 residues. Trimming took 3 bases from V and 4 from J, leaving 19 bases between them.

The chain has TRBV5-1 and TRBJ2-5, with 7 bases matching TRBD1. With V trimmed by 4 bases and J by 7 bases, 13 bases remained unmatched. The CDR3 sequence is 15 residues long. Germline lookup yields CDR1 SGHRS and CDR2 YFSETQ. Here the CDR3 reads CASSPGGGKDGTQYF. CDR3 nucleotides: TGCGCCAGCAGCCCAGGGGGTGGGAAGGATGGGACCCAGTACTTC.

The V and J genes are TRBV6-5 and TRBJ1-4; 9 bases map to TRBD1. Looked up from germline, CDR1 is MNHEY and CDR2 is SVGAGI. The CDR3 extends over 16 amino acids. J gave up 8 bases and V 6 bases, and 13 bases lay outside the gene matches. The CDR3 here is CASSYRGLKAGEKLFF. The CDR3 region has the DNA TGTGCCAGCAGCTACAGGGGGCTCAAGGCGGGCGAAAAACTGTTTTTT.

This rearrangement joins TRBV18 to TRBJ1-1; 7 positions match TRBD1. The V segment lost 6 bases and the J segment 4 bases; nucleotides outside the gene matches: 8. The CDR3 length is 14 residues. CDR1 is KGHSH and CDR2 is LQKENI in the germline V gene. CDR3 coding DNA: TGTGCCAGCTCGCGGGACAGCGGATTCACTGAAGCTTTCTTT. It yields the protein CASSRDSGFTEAFF. Based on the CDR3 plus reference TRBV18 and TRBJ1-1, the full variable domain is NAGVMQNPRHLVRRRGQEARLRCSPMKGHSHVYWYRQLPEEGLKFMVYLQKENIIDESGMPKERFSAEFPKEGPSILRIQQVVRGDSAAYFCASSRDSGFTEAFFGQGTRLTVV.

In DNA form, the CDR3 reads TGTGCCAGCAGCAGCAGGGACTCTGGAAACACCATATATTTT. Its protein is CASSSRDSGNTIYF. The J gene is TRBJ1-3, the V gene TRBV5-4, with D possibly TRBD1 on 5 matching bases. The germline V gene has CDR1 SGHNT and CDR2 YYREEE (reference sequence). This CDR3 has 14 residues. V gave up 4 bases and J gave up 0 bases, with 8 bases separating them.

This clone occurred once. This rearrangement joins TRBV4-1 to TRBJ1-2; TRBD1 is a possible D gene (5 bases). Germline assignment: CDR1 MGHRA and CDR2 YSYEKL. The CDR3 runs to 15 residues. V was clipped by 3 bases and J by 2 bases, with 13 bases between them. DNA of the CDR3: TGCGCCAGCAGCCATTTTCCGACAGAGAACTATGGCTACACCTTC. Translating gives CASSHFPTENYGYTF.

The genes are TRBV2 and TRBJ2-6; possibly TRBD1 for D (6 bases). Looked up from germline, CDR1 is SNHLY and CDR2 is FYNNEI. V lost 7 bases and J 1 base, leaving 17 bases between the germline ends. The CDR3 runs to 17 residues. CDR3 sequence: CASTPAQGPSGANVLTF. DNA for the CDR3: TGTGCCAGCACTCCCGCACAGGGCCCGTCTGGGGCCAACGTCCTGACTTTC.

The chain employs TRBV5-4 and TRBJ2-5; 7 positions agree with TRBD1. Trimming took 2 bases from V and 4 from J; bases not matched to a gene: 5. Germline CDR1 is SGHNT and CDR2 is YYREEE (reference sequence). This CDR3 has 14 amino acids. CDR3 sequence reads: CASSFKGAGETQYF. The CDR3 DNA is TGTGCCAGCAGCTTTAAGGGGGCGGGAGAGACCCAGTACTTC.

The chain couples TRBV19 to TRBJ1-6; 9 bases are a match to TRBD1. The CDR3 spans 13 residues. Unmatched junction bases numbered 4, after V lost 7 bases and J lost 9 bases. Germline CDR1 reads LNHDA; CDR2 reads SQIVND (reference sequence). CDR3 sequence (DNA): TGTGCCAGTAAGGGACAGGGAATTTCACCCCTCCACTTT. It is translated as CASKGQGISPLHF.

CDR3 loop: CASSVPTGADTQYF. The CDR3 coding sequence is TGCGCCAGCAGCGTACCGACAGGGGCAGATACGCAGTATTTT. The V gene is TRBV5-1, the J gene TRBJ2-3; 8 bases are shared with TRBD1. The trim removed 4 bases at V and 4 bases at J, leaving 5 bases unmatched. The CDR3 consists of 14 residues. CDR1 SGHRS and CDR2 YFSETQ come from the germline V gene. The entire variable domain, with the rest obtained from reference TRBV5-1 and TRBJ2-3, is as follows: KAGVTQTPRYLIKTRGQQVTLSCSPISGHRSVSWYQQTPGQGLQFLFEYFSETQRNKGNFPGRFSGRQFSNSRSEMNVSTLELGDSALYLCASSVPTGADTQYFGPGTRLTVL.

This clone was seen once. Other DNA sequences in the same sample also yield this CDR3. CDR3 loop: CASSIGGGIYGYTF. For the CDR3, the DNA is TGTGCCAGTAGTATAGGCGGCGGTATCTATGGCTACACCTTC. The chain carries TRBV19 and TRBJ1-2; D unresolved. CDR1 and CDR2 from the germline V gene are LNHDA and SQIVND (reference sequence). The germline V and J ends were trimmed by 1 base and 4 bases, with 10 bases remaining between them. The CDR3 totals 14 residues.

The chain links TRBV29-1 to TRBJ1-1; D uncertain. V lost 5 bases and J 5 bases, leaving 15 bases between the germline ends. In germline, CDR1 is SQVTM, CDR2 ANQGSEA. This CDR3 comprises 13 residues. The chain's CDR3 is CSVSSLGVTEAFF. The CDR3 DNA sequence: TGCAGCGTTTCTTCCCTCGGGGTGACTGAAGCTTTCTTT.

This chain uses TRBV28 with TRBJ2-5; 15 bases agree with TRBD2. Germline V gene data show CDR1 as MDHEN and CDR2 as SYDVKM. V shed 6 bases, J shed 1 base, and the junction held 6 bases outside the gene matches. The CDR3 runs 17 residues. Here the CDR3 DNA reads TGTGCCAGCAGAAAGCCGGGACTAGCGGGGGGCCAAGAGACCCAGTACTTC. This gives the protein CASRKPGLAGGQETQYF.

The chain uses TRBV6-1 and TRBJ2-5; the D gene is possibly TRBD2 (5 bases). Germline CDR1 and CDR2: MNHNS and SASEGT. The CDR3 has 14 residues. The ends were cut back, 3 bases at V and 4 bases at J, with 12 bases in the middle. The CDR3 DNA sequence: TGTGCCAGCAGTGATAGAACTAGTCGAGAGACCCAGTACTTC. Protein: CASSDRTSRETQYF.

The gene calls are TRBV30 and TRBJ1-2; tentative D call: TRBD1 (5 bases). Germline values: CDR1 GTSNPN, CDR2 SVGIG (reference sequence). The CDR3 is made up of 14 amino acids. Trimming took 4 bases from V and 3 from J, leaving 15 bases between them. The CDR3 region has the DNA TGTGCCTGGACTTTGACAGAGTCTTACTATGGCTACACCTTC. Protein: CAWTLTESYYGYTF.

CDR3: CASSYRTTNEKLFF. The DNA for the CDR3 is TGTGCCAGCAGCTACAGGACAACTAATGAAAAACTGTTTTTT. The chain carries TRBV7-9 and TRBJ1-4, with D perhaps TRBD1 (5 bases). Germline V gene lookup returns CDR1 SEHNR and CDR2 FQNEAQ (reference sequence). The CDR3 consists of 14 residues. Trimming left V 4 bases short and J 0 bases short, with 6 bases between.

This chain uses TRBV5-4 with TRBJ2-5; 8 bases are a match to TRBD2. The CDR3 loop spans 18 amino acids. CDR1 SGHNT and CDR2 YYREEE come from the germline V gene (reference sequence). V dropped 3 bases and J dropped 4; count of bases not matched to a gene: 17. DNA for the CDR3: TGTGCCAGCAGCTCAAATATCAACCCAGCGGGGGTTAGAGAGACCCAGTACTTC. Translation: CASSSNINPAGVRETQYF.

The chain links TRBV9 to TRBJ2-3; D is perhaps TRBD1 (6 bases). V lost 3 bases, J lost 5 bases, and 10 bases lay in between. The CDR3 length is 13 residues. Germline V lookup: CDR1 SGDLS, CDR2 YYNGEE. The CDR3 DNA sequence: TGTGCCAGCAGCGCCCGAGGGGGAGATACGCAGTATTTT. It is translated as CASSARGGDTQYF.

This clone showed up just a few times. The rearrangement links TRBV6-6 to TRBJ1-2; tentatively, D is TRBD1 (5 bases). The germline V gene encodes CDR1 MNHNY and CDR2 SVGAGI (reference sequence). The V end was cut by 6 bases, the J end by 2 bases, with 13 bases between. The CDR3 has 14 residues. The CDR3 is CASSSDGGNYGYTF. The CDR3 DNA reads TGTGCCAGCAGCTCGGACGGGGGAAACTATGGCTACACCTTC.

This chain uses TRBV7-9 with TRBJ2-7, with 9 bases identical to TRBD1. The CDR3 consists of 13 residues. Germline V gives CDR1 SEHNR, CDR2 FQNEAQ (reference sequence). Trimming at V came to 6 bases and at J to 5 bases, leaving 5 bases not matched to a gene. CDR3 loop: CASSFWDRDEQYV. For the CDR3, the DNA is TGTGCCAGCAGTTTCTGGGACAGGGACGAGCAGTACGTC.

The chain carries TRBV6-5 and TRBJ1-1; D ambiguous. Germline lookup yields CDR1 MNHEY and CDR2 SVGAGI. V was cut by 2 bases and J by 7 bases, with 14 bases left in between. The CDR3 totals 14 residues. The CDR3 DNA reads as TGTGCCAGCAGTTACCGCCTGGACTCCTATGAAGCTTTCTTT. Translating gives CASSYRLDSYEAFF.

The chain combines TRBV2 with TRBJ2-3, with 7 positions matching TRBD2. Germline-derived CDR1 and CDR2 are SNHLY and FYNNEI. V trimming: 10 bases; J trimming: 2 bases; junction bases outside the gene matches: 6. CDR3 size: 13 residues. This CDR3 is CATARDYTDTQYF. CDR3 bases: TGTGCCACCGCCAGGGACTACACAGATACGCAGTATTTT.